The clone carrying this TCR beta chain was counted a few times. Time point indicated: blood at routine non-recurrence follow-up after resection. Sequencing was performed on whole RNA extracted from tumor and nontumor lung tissue, or from frozen PBMC, and the material was left unsorted. The data are from a study of spatial heterogeneity in lung cancer. Study-level background: Samples were donated by 72 untreated early-stage non-small cell lung cancer patients. Sequences of the beta chain were consistently detected in greater numbers than alpha-chain sequences. Raw sequencing reads included, on average, more than 9.5 appearances of each unique TCR and UMI combination.

TCRdb recomputed calls from the 5' RACE reads with MiXCR, one row per CDR3 protein. The table shows about 120,000 distinct CDR3 sequences, with more than 10% occurring only once. This CDR3 has 11 residues. V gave up 1 base and J gave up 5 bases, with 5 bases separating them. Germline CDR1 DFQATT, CDR2 SNEGSKA (reference sequence). Sample: PBMCs, taken at follow-up. The gene calls are TRBV20-1 and TRBJ2-5; D unresolved. The sequence derives from a male donor with early-stage non-small cell lung cancer. Written as DNA, the CDR3 is TGCAGTGCTAGAGCATCGGAGACCCAGTACTTC. Translating it yields CSARASETQYF.